Listed here are 32 T cell receptor beta chains from one sample, sequenced in a study of shared clonotypes between healthy human individuals (dated by TCRdb to about 2020). Libraries were constructed by the immunoSEQ multiplex PCR assay. Here the immuneACCESS table is served through TCRdb, limited to in-frame sequences with V and J called. Missing clones are a known gap in these copies; in checked studies unresolved V genes cover under half, and the rest lacks a known reason. The sample table lists over 2 million clones, around 93% of them with a count of one. Clones ranked in the top ten supply 0.37% of the sample. Sequenced: naive CD4+ T cells from PBMCs. What the cell subset or site label conveys for this sample: CD45RA+ positively selected. The receptors stem from a young man in good health. Some clones in this sample may be carry-over from other donors' samples.

The chain couples TRBV10-3 to TRBJ1-2, with 8 bases matching TRBD1. The CDR3 consists of 15 residues. Looked up from germline, CDR1 is ENHRY and CDR2 is SYGVKD. V shed 4 bases, J shed 2 bases, and the junction held 6 bases outside the gene matches. The CDR3 loop is CAISGTYRGNYGYTF. CDR3 nucleotides: TGTGCCATCAGTGGTACCTACAGGGGGAACTATGGCTACACCTTC.

The chain uses TRBV5-1 and TRBJ2-2; D possibly corresponds to TRBD1 (5 bases). Germline V CDR1 and CDR2: SGHRS, YFSETQ. V lost 0 bases and J lost 4, with 10 bases in between. This CDR3 contains 15 residues. The CDR3 sequence: CASSLGQLPTGELFF. Written as DNA, the CDR3 is TGCGCCAGCAGCTTGGGACAGTTGCCCACCGGGGAGCTGTTTTTT.

This rearrangement joins TRBV28 to TRBJ1-2; 9 nucleotides match TRBD1. The ends lost 4 bases at V and 13 bases at J; junction bases unmatched: 16. Germline CDR1 and CDR2: MDHEN and SYDVKM. This CDR3 region has 15 residues. The CDR3 DNA follows: TGTGCCAGCAGTTCACCGGGACAGGGCCACTTCGCGGGCACCTTC. As protein: CASSSPGQGHFAGTF.

A word on this clone: This same CDR3 is encoded by further DNA sequences in the sample. The V and J genes are TRBV7-9 and TRBJ2-5; either TRBD1 or TRBD2 may supply D (6 bases each). Trimming pared 1 base from V and 4 bases from J, leaving 10 bases between. Germline-derived CDR1 and CDR2 are SEHNR and FQNEAQ (reference sequence). This CDR3 has 14 residues. The CDR3 DNA follows: TGTGCCAGCAGCTTAGTTTCGGGGGCAGAGACCCAGTACTTC. This translates into CASSLVSGAETQYF.

This clone was seen a single time. J is TRBJ2-2 and V is TRBV9; a possible D gene is TRBD1 (5 bases). The CDR3 covers 17 residues. The germline V gene encodes CDR1 SGDLS and CDR2 YYNGEE. V shed 0 bases and J shed 0 bases, with 12 bases lying between them. CDR3 sequence: CASSVDSGRANTGELFF. The CDR3 DNA is TGTGCCAGCAGCGTAGACTCCGGCAGGGCGAACACCGGGGAGCTGTTTTTT.

The chain combines TRBV19 with TRBJ1-1; 7 positions match TRBD1. CDR3 length equals 15 residues. In germline, CDR1 is LNHDA, CDR2 SQIVND (reference sequence). V lost 5 bases and J lost 2; bases outside the gene matches: 8. The CDR3 loop reads CASSQGQSINTEAFF. The CDR3 DNA reads as TGTGCCAGTAGTCAGGGACAGAGCATTAACACTGAAGCTTTCTTT.

This clone showed up just once. The chain couples TRBV18 to TRBJ2-3; 8 bases match TRBD2. The CDR3 has 15 residues. The germline V gene has CDR1 KGHSH and CDR2 LQKENI. V was pared by 3 bases and J by 5 bases, with 7 bases of the junction left unmatched. Here the CDR3 reads CASSPVAGGLDTQYF. CDR3 bases: TGTGCCAGCTCACCGGTGGCGGGAGGATTAGATACGCAGTATTTT.

As concerns this clone: In the same sample, other DNA sequences code for this CDR3. The gene calls are TRBV19 and TRBJ2-7; D is perhaps TRBD2 (7 bases). Trimming removed 6 bases from V and 1 base from J, with 10 bases in between. The CDR3 has 13 amino acids. Germline V lookup: CDR1 LNHDA, CDR2 SQIVND (reference sequence). The CDR3, as DNA: TGTGCCAGTAGCAGGGGAGGGTCCTACGAGCAGTACTTC. Translation: CASSRGGSYEQYF.

The chain recombines TRBV5-4 with TRBJ2-3, with 10 bases matching TRBD2. Looked up from germline, CDR1 is SGHNT and CDR2 is YYREEE (reference sequence). The V segment lost 4 bases and the J segment 3 bases; nucleotides outside the gene matches: 5. The CDR3 consists of 15 residues. The CDR3 is CASSVSGRGTDTQYF. In DNA, the CDR3 is TGTGCCAGCAGCGTGAGCGGGAGGGGGACAGATACGCAGTATTTT.

The rearrangement links TRBV7-8 to TRBJ2-1; the D gene could be TRBD1 or TRBD2 (5 bases each). Germline values: CDR1 SGHVS, CDR2 FQNEAQ. The CDR3 length is 14 residues. The V gene lost 4 bases and the J gene lost 12 bases, with 19 bases spanning the gap. CDR3 nucleotides: TGTGCCAGCAGCTGGGGGTCAAGCAGGGAGTCGCAGTTCTTC. Its translation: CASSWGSSRESQFF.

The chain is built from TRBV7-2 and TRBJ2-7; 11 nucleotides align to TRBD1. Germline loops: CDR1 SGHTA, CDR2 FQGNSA. CDR3 size: 14 residues. V gave up 4 bases and J gave up 3 bases; unmatched junction bases: 2. CDR3 DNA sequence: TGTGCCAGCAGCTGGGACAGGGGGGGCTACGAGCAGTACTTC. The encoded protein is CASSWDRGGYEQYF.

The rearrangement links TRBV6-5 to TRBJ2-1; 8 bases are a match to TRBD1. This CDR3 spans 15 amino acids. Germline lookup yields CDR1 MNHEY and CDR2 SVGAGI. V trimming: 6 bases; J trimming: 7 bases; junction bases outside the gene matches: 11. The CDR3, as DNA: TGTGCCAGCAGAGCAGGGGGCTCGGTAGTAAATGAGCAGTTCTTC. As protein: CASRAGGSVVNEQFF.

The chain is built from TRBV19 and TRBJ2-2; 7 nucleotides match TRBD2. From germline, CDR1 is LNHDA and CDR2 SQIVND (reference sequence). V dropped 6 bases and J dropped 4; count of bases not matched to a gene: 11. CDR3 length equals 16 residues. As DNA, the CDR3 is TGTGCCAGTAGCGCTCCCGGGACTAAGGTCACCGGGGAGCTGTTTTTT. This codes for CASSAPGTKVTGELFF.

This clone is a singleton in its sample. The chain employs TRBV7-2 and TRBJ1-2; D gene ambiguous. CDR3 length: 14 residues. Germline V gene sequence: CDR1 SGHTA, CDR2 FQGNSA. With 5 bases removed from V and 4 bases from J, the gap between germline ends came to 14 bases. This chain's CDR3 is CASSPRLTFYGYTF. The CDR3 coding sequence is TGTGCCAGCAGCCCTCGGCTAACCTTCTATGGCTACACCTTC.

About this clone: The same CDR3 also results from other DNA sequences found in this sample. The chain uses TRBV5-1 and TRBJ2-7; 7 nucleotides line up with TRBD2. Germline CDR1 and CDR2: SGHRS and YFSETQ. The CDR3 contains 16 residues. Trimming took 0 bases from V and 1 from J; bases not matched to a gene: 7. The CDR3 reads CASSLGSGTSSYEQYF. The DNA for the CDR3 is TGCGCCAGCAGCTTGGGAAGCGGGACCTCATCCTACGAGCAGTACTTC.

This rearrangement joins TRBV28 to TRBJ2-7; 8 bases map to TRBD2. The CDR3 is 19 amino acids. Per the germline V gene, CDR1 is MDHEN and CDR2 is SYDVKM. V lost 3 bases, J lost 3 bases, and 19 bases stayed unmatched. The CDR3 DNA reads as TGTGCCAGCAGTTTTAAATGGATCGGCGGGAGGTCCCTGGGCTACGAGCAGTACTTC. It specifies CASSFKWIGGRSLGYEQYF.

The rearrangement joins TRBV15 to TRBJ1-5, with a possible D match to TRBD1 (6 bases). Germline CDR1 is LNHNV and CDR2 is YYDKDF (reference sequence). CDR3 size: 20 residues. Trimming removed 0 bases at V and 6 bases at J, with 27 bases between. The CDR3 DNA reads TGTGCCACCAGCAGAGATTCGGTTCTTCTGGTCAGGGGATCCCGTCAGCCCCAGCATTTT. Its translation: CATSRDSVLLVRGSRQPQHF.

This chain uses TRBV28 with TRBJ2-7; D not resolved. Deletions cut 3 bases from V and 0 bases from J, with 9 bases between. The length of the CDR3 is 14 residues. Germline loops: CDR1 MDHEN, CDR2 SYDVKM. CDR3 region: CASSLPVFSYEQYF. Written as DNA, the CDR3 is TGTGCCAGCAGTTTGCCGGTCTTCTCCTACGAGCAGTACTTC.

V gene TRBV28 combines with J gene TRBJ2-3; the D gene is possibly TRBD2 (5 bases). CDR3 length equals 14 residues. The V gene's germline CDR1 is MDHEN and CDR2 SYDVKM. The germline V and J ends were trimmed by 6 bases and 0 bases, with 10 bases remaining between them. The CDR3 sequence: CASSGVSSTDTQYF. CDR3 nucleotides: TGTGCCAGCAGCGGGGTCTCTAGCACAGATACGCAGTATTTT.

This clone came up once. The rearrangement links TRBV5-1 to TRBJ2-1; 9 bases fit TRBD1. Germline CDR1 reads SGHRS; CDR2 reads YFSETQ. CDR3 size: 15 residues. With 4 bases clipped from V and 5 bases from J, the junction kept 7 bases outside the gene matches. For the CDR3, the DNA is TGCGCCAGCAGCAGAACAGGGGGCGCGGACAATGAGCAGTTCTTC. The encoded protein is CASSRTGGADNEQFF.

This clone was detected once. The gene calls are TRBV19 and TRBJ2-3, with a tentative D call TRBD1 (5 bases). Trimming pared 4 bases from V and 1 base from J, leaving 12 bases between. The CDR3 sequence is 15 residues long. Germline V lookup: CDR1 LNHDA, CDR2 SQIVND (reference sequence). The CDR3 reads CASSTEGVGTDTQYF. The CDR3 DNA reads TGTGCCAGTAGTACCGAAGGGGTAGGCACAGATACGCAGTATTTT.

The chain carries TRBV30 and TRBJ2-7; D ambiguous. The germline V gene has CDR1 GTSNPN and CDR2 SVGIG (reference sequence). V lost 5 bases and J 1 base, leaving 6 bases between the germline ends. The CDR3 sequence is 11 residues long. This chain's CDR3 is CAWGFSYEQYF. The CDR3 region has the DNA TGTGCCTGGGGATTTTCCTACGAGCAGTACTTC.

The chain combines TRBV7-9 with TRBJ2-1; 12 bases line up with TRBD2. Losses at the gene ends were 5 bases for V and 7 bases for J; bases not matched to a gene: 9. Germline V gene data show CDR1 as SEHNR and CDR2 as FQNEAQ (reference sequence). This CDR3 spans 16 amino acids. CDR3 sequence: CASSRPLAGGRNEQFF. In DNA, the CDR3 is TGTGCCAGCAGCCGGCCCCTAGCGGGAGGGAGGAATGAGCAGTTCTTC.

The chain is built from TRBV27 and TRBJ2-4; no clear D gene. The V end was cut by 7 bases, the J end by 0 bases, with 10 bases between. CDR3 length: 14 residues. Germline assignment: CDR1 MNHEY and CDR2 SMNVEV (reference sequence). The CDR3: CASTRRLAKNIQYF. The CDR3 coding sequence is TGTGCCAGCACCAGGCGGTTAGCCAAAAACATTCAGTACTTC.

J is TRBJ1-2 and V is TRBV6-1; D may be TRBD1 (6 bases). V gave up 4 bases and J gave up 2 bases, with 14 bases separating them. The germline V gene has CDR1 MNHNS and CDR2 SASEGT. The CDR3 has 15 amino acids. CDR3 sequence reads: CASSGHGTPNYGYTF. DNA for the CDR3: TGTGCCAGCAGTGGCCATGGGACACCGAACTATGGCTACACCTTC.

The CDR3 reads CASSFRDRVFSYEQYF. The CDR3 bases are TGTGCCAGCAGCTTTAGGGACAGGGTTTTTTCCTACGAGCAGTACTTC. This rearrangement joins TRBV5-6 to TRBJ2-7; 9 bases are shared with TRBD1. Germline CDR1 is SGHDT and CDR2 is YYEEEE. The ends lost 2 bases at V and 1 base at J; junction bases unmatched: 7. The CDR3 is made up of 16 amino acids. Supplemented by reference TRBV5-6 and TRBJ2-7, the full variable domain reads DAGVTQSPTHLIKTRGQQVTLRCSPKSGHDTVSWYQQALGQGPQFIFQYYEEEERQRGNFPDRFSGHQFPNYSSELNVNALLLGDSALYLCASSFRDRVFSYEQYFGPGTRLTVT.

V gene TRBV11-2 combines with J gene TRBJ2-7; the D is unclear. Germline loops: CDR1 SGHAT, CDR2 FQNNGV. The CDR3 is 15 amino acids. Between the trimmed V and J ends, which lost 2 bases and 3 bases, there was a span of 14 bases. CDR3 nucleotide sequence: TGTGCCAGCAGCTTATTGTCTAGGTCAATCTACGAGCAGTACTTC. Its translation: CASSLLSRSIYEQYF.

The gene calls are TRBV5-4 and TRBJ1-1; possible D gene TRBD1, 6 bases. Germline-derived CDR1 and CDR2 are SGHNT and YYREEE (reference sequence). V was shortened by 0 bases and J by 3 bases, with 9 bases between the two germline ends. The CDR3 runs 14 residues. The CDR3: CASSLGTEYTEAFF. The CDR3 nucleotides read TGTGCCAGCAGCTTGGGGACAGAGTACACTGAAGCTTTCTTT. Drawing the rest from reference TRBV5-4 and TRBJ1-1, the complete variable domain is ETGVTQSPTHLIKTRGQQVTLRCSSQSGHNTVSWYQQALGQGPQFIFQYYREEENGRGNFPPRFSGLQFPNYSSELNVNALELDDSALYLCASSLGTEYTEAFFGQGTRLTVV.

This chain joins TRBV6-1 and TRBJ2-1, with 11 bases lining up with TRBD2. CDR1 is MNHNS and CDR2 is SASEGT in the germline V gene. This CDR3 has 17 residues. V gave up 4 bases and J gave up 6 bases; unmatched junction bases: 11. The CDR3 protein is CASSVQITSGSSNEQFF. The CDR3 bases are TGTGCCAGCAGTGTCCAAATTACTAGCGGGAGTAGCAATGAGCAGTTCTTC.

The chain couples TRBV28 to TRBJ1-1, with D maybe TRBD1 (6 bases). V was clipped by 6 bases and J by 4 bases, with 18 bases between them. From germline, CDR1 is MDHEN and CDR2 SYDVKM. The CDR3 is 15 residues long. In nucleotides, the CDR3 is TGTGCCAGCAGACTGTACAGGGCGCAAAGCACTGAAGCTTTCTTT. It specifies CASRLYRAQSTEAFF. Based on the CDR3 plus reference TRBV28 and TRBJ1-1, the full variable domain is DVKVTQSSRYLVKRTGEKVFLECVQDMDHENMFWYRQDPGLGLRLIYFSYDVKMKEKGDIPEGYSVSREKKERFSLILESASTNQTSMYLCASRLYRAQSTEAFFGQGTRLTVV.

This clone was found a few times. The rearrangement joins TRBV19 to TRBJ2-2; D is uncertain. The germline V and J ends were trimmed by 5 bases and 7 bases, with 11 bases remaining between them. This CDR3 comprises 13 residues. Germline CDR1 reads LNHDA; CDR2 reads SQIVND (reference sequence). The CDR3 here is CASSWSIDGELFF. The CDR3 nucleotides read TGTGCCAGTAGTTGGAGCATTGACGGGGAGCTGTTTTTT.

The chain employs TRBV2 and TRBJ2-7; D gene unclear. Germline V lookup: CDR1 SNHLY, CDR2 FYNNEI. This CDR3 has 15 residues. Trimming shortened V by 8 bases and J by 2 bases, and 19 bases separated the two germline ends. In DNA, the CDR3 is TGTGCCAGCGCCGGAAATAGAAATCCGACCTACGAGCAGTACTTC. It encodes CASAGNRNPTYEQYF.